This TCR beta chain was sequenced for a study of radiation and T cells in renal cell carcinoma. Generated by immunoSEQ multiplex PCR, the TCRdb table keeps only in-frame clones and is missing some. The sample lists roughly 120,000 clones; more than 80% were seen once. Details on this clone: Its antigen is not known.

The CDR3 totals 16 residues. Germline V gene sequence: CDR1 MNHEY, CDR2 SMNVEV (reference sequence). V shed 6 bases and J 0 bases; nucleotides not matched to a gene: 8. Noted time point: blood 2 weeks post-SBRT. The sample's treatment: 15 Gy SBRT to primary tumor, nephrectomy 4 weeks later. General study points: In blood, top tumor clones expanded by 2 weeks, shrinking by 4.

This TCR derives from a woman aged 60-70 years with renal cell carcinoma. Sequencing was performed on blood, taken from a patient whose treatment included radiotherapy and nephrectomy. This chain uses TRBV27 with TRBJ2-1; 7 bases align to TRBD1. DNA for the CDR3: TGTGCCAGCAGACAGGGGCCGTATACCTCCTACAATGAGCAGTTCTTC. Its translation is CASRQGPYTSYNEQFF.